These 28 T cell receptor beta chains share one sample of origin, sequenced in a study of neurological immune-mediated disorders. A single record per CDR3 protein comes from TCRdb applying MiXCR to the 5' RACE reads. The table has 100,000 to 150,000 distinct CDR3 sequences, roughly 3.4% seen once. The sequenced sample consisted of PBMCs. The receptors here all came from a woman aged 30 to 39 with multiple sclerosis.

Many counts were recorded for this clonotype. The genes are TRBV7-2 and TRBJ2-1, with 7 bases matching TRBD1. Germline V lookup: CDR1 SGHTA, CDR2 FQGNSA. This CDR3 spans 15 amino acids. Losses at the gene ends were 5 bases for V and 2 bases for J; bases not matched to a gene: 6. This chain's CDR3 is CASSLLRGTYNEQFF. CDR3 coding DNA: TGTGCCAGCAGCCTCCTCAGGGGGACCTACAATGAGCAGTTCTTC.

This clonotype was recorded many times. The CDR3 DNA follows: TGCGCCAGCAGCTTGAATGCTCGGGGGGGCCGTGGGTATGAGCAGTTCTTC. This codes for CASSLNARGGRGYEQFF. The chain has TRBV5-1 and TRBJ2-1; 8 positions match TRBD2. V shed 1 base and J 8 bases; nucleotides not matched to a gene: 14. Germline V gene data show CDR1 as SGHRS and CDR2 as YFSETQ. This CDR3 has 17 residues.

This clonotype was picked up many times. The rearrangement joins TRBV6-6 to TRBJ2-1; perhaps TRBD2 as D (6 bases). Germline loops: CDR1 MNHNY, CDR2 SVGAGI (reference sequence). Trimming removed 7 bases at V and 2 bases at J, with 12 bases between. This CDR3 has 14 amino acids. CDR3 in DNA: TGTGCCAGCAACCGCGGGATGACCTACAATGAGCAGTTCTTC. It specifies CASNRGMTYNEQFF.

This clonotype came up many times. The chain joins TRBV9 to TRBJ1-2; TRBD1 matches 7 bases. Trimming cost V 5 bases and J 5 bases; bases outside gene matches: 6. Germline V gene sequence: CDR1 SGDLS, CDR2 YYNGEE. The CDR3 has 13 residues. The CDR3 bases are TGTGCCAGCAGTGCGACAGGGTCTTATGGCTACACCTTC. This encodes CASSATGSYGYTF.

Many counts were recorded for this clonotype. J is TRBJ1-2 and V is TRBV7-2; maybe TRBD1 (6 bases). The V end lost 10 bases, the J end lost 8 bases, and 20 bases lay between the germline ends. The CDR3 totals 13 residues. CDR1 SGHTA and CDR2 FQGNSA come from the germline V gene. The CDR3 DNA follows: TGTGCCACTAGAATGGGGGGGGCGGCAGGCTACACCTTC. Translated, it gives CATRMGGAAGYTF.

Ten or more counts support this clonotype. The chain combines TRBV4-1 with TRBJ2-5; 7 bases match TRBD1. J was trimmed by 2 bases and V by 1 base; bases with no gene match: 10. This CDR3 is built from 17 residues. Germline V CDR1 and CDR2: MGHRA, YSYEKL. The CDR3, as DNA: TGCGCCAGCAGCCAAGGACAGGGCCTTGGACCTCAAGAGACCCAGTACTTC. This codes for CASSQGQGLGPQETQYF.

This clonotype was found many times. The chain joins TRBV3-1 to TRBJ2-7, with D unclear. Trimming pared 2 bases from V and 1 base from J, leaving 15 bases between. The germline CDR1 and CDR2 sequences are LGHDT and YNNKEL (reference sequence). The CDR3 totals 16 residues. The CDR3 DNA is TGTGCCAGCAGCCAACGCCTAGTGCTTACTTCCTACGAGCAGTACTTC. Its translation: CASSQRLVLTSYEQYF.

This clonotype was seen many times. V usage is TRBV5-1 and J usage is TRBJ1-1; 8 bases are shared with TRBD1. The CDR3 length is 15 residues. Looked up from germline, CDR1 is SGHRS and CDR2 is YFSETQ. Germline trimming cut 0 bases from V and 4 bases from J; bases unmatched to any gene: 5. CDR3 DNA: TGCGCCAGCAGCTTGGGGACAGGGATCGGCACTGAAGCTTTCTTT. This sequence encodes CASSLGTGIGTEAFF.

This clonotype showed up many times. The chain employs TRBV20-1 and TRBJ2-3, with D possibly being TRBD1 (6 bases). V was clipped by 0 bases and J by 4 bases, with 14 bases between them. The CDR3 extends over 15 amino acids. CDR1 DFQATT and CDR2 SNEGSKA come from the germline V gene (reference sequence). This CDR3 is CSARDGTGSPDTQYF. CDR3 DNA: TGCAGTGCTAGAGATGGAACAGGGTCGCCAGATACGCAGTATTTT.

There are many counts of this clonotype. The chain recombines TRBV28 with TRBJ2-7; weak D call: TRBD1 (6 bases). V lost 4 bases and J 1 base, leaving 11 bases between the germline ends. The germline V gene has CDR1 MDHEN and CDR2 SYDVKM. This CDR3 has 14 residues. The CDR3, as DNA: TGTGCCAGCAGTTGGTCCGGACAGTCCTACGAGCAGTACTTC. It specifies CASSWSGQSYEQYF.

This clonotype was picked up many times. CDR3 in amino acids: CSALHDTIYF. The DNA of the CDR3 is TGCAGTGCTTTACACGACACCATATATTTT. The chain uses TRBV20-1 and TRBJ1-3, with no clear D. The germline V and J ends were trimmed by 5 bases and 8 bases, with 7 bases remaining between them. This CDR3 has 10 residues. From germline, CDR1 is DFQATT and CDR2 SNEGSKA (reference sequence).

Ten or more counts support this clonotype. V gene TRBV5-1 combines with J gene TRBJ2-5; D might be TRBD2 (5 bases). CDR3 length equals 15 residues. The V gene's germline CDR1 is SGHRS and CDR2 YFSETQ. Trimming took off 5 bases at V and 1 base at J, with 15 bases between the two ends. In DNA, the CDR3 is TGCGCCAGCAGACCGAACCCGGGAATCCAAGAGACCCAGTACTTC. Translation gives CASRPNPGIQETQYF.

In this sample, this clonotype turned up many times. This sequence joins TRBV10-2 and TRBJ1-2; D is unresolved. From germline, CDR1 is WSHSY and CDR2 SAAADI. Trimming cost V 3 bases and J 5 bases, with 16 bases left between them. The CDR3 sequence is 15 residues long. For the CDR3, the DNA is TGCGCCAGCAGTGATGATCTTGTGGGGTGGTATGGCTACACCTTC. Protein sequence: CASSDDLVGWYGYTF.

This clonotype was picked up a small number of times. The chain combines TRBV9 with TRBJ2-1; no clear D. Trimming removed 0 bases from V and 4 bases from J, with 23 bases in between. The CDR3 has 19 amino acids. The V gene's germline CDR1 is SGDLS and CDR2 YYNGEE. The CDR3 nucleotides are TGTGCCAGCAGCGTAGATCCCCTGACGGTAGCCAACATATACAATGAGCAGTTCTTC. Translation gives CASSVDPLTVANIYNEQFF.

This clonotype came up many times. The CDR3 protein is CASSLAGSEEAYGYTF. The CDR3, as DNA: TGCGCCAGCAGCTTGGCCGGATCGGAGGAGGCGTATGGCTACACCTTC. This chain joins TRBV5-1 and TRBJ1-2; no reliable D call. The CDR3 contains 16 residues. CDR1 is SGHRS, CDR2 YFSETQ, per germline. V lost 0 bases to trimming and J lost 5 bases, with 17 bases between them.

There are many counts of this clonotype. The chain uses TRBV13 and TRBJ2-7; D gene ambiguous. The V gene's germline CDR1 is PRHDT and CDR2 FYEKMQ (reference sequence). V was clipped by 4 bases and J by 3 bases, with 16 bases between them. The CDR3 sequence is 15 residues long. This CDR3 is CASSSTAGILYEQYF. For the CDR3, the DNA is TGTGCCAGCAGCTCGACCGCTGGTATTCTCTACGAGCAGTACTTC. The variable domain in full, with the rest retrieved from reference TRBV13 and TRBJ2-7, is AAGVIQSPRHLIKEKRETATLKCYPIPRHDTVYWYQQGPGQDPQFLISFYEKMQSDKGSIPDRFSAQQFSDYHSELNMSSLELGDSALYFCASSSTAGILYEQYFGPGTRLTVT.

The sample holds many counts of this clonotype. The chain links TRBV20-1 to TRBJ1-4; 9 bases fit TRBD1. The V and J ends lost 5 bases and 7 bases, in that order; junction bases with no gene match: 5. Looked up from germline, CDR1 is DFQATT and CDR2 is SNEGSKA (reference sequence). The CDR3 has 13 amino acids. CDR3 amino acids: CSAYRGLGEKLFF. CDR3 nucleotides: TGCAGTGCTTACAGGGGGCTCGGTGAAAAACTGTTTTTT.

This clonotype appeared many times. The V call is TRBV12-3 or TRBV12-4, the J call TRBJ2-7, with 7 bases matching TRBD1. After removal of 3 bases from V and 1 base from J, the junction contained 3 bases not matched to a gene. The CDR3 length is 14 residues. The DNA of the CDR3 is TGTGCCAGCAGTTTTGCGGACAGGTCCTACGAGCAGTACTTC. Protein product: CASSFADRSYEQYF.

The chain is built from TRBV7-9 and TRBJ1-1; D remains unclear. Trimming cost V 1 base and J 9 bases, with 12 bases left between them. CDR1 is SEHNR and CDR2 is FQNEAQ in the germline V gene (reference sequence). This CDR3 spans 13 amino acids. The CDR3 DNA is TGTGCCAGCAGCTTAGTAGTGAGGCAGCAAGCTTTCTTT. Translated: CASSLVVRQQAFF.

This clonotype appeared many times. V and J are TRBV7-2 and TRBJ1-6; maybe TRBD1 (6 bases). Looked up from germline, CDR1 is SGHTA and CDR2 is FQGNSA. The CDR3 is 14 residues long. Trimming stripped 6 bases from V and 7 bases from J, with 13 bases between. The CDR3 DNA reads TGTGCCAGCAGTCATAGACAGGAGAATTCACCCCTCCACTTT. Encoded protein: CASSHRQENSPLHF.

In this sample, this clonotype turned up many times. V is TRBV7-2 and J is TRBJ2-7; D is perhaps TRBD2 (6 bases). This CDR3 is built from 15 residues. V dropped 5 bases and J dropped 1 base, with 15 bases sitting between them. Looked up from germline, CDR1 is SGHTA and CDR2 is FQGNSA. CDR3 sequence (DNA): TGTGCCAGCAGCCCTCCGGAGGGCCGTTCCTACGAGCAGTACTTC. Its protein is CASSPPEGRSYEQYF.

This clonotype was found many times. As DNA, the CDR3 is TGTGCCAGCAGTTCGCGGGAGGGGTTTTTTATGGCCCTCCACTTT. It yields the protein CASSSREGFFMALHF. The chain couples TRBV27 to TRBJ1-6; D is possibly TRBD1 (5 bases). Per the germline V gene, CDR1 is MNHEY and CDR2 is SMNVEV (reference sequence). The CDR3 runs 15 residues. V was cut by 4 bases and J by 14 bases, with 21 bases left in between.

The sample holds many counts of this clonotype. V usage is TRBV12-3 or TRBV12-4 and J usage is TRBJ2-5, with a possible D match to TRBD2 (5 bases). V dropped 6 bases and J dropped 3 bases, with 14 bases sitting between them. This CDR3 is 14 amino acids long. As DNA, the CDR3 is TGTGCCAGCAGAGAGGGCGTAGGTGAAGAGACCCAGTACTTC. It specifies CASREGVGEETQYF.

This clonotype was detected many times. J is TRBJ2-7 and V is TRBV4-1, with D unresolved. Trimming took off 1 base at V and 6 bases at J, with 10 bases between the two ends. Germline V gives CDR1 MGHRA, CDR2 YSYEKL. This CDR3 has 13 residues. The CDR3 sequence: CASSQGQLGEQYF. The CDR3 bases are TGCGCCAGCAGCCAAGGGCAGCTGGGCGAGCAGTACTTC.

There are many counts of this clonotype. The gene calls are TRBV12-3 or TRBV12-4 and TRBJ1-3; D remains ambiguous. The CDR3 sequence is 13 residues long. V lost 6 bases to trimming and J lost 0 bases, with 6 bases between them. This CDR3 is CASREHSGNTIYF. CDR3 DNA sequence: TGTGCCAGCAGGGAACACTCTGGAAACACCATATATTTT.

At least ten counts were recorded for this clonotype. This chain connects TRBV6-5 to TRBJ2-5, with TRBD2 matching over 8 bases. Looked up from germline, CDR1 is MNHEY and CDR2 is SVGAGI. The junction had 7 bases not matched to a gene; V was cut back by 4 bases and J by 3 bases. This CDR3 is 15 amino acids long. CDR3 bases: TGTGCCAGCAGTTCCACGACTAGCGTCGAAGAGACCCAGTACTTC. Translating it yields CASSSTTSVEETQYF.

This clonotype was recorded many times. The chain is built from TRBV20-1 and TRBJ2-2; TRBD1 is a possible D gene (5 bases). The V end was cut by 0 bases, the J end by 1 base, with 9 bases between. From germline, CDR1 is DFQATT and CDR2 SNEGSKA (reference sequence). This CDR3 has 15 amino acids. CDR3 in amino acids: CSARDSGLNTGELFF. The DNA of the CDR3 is TGCAGTGCTAGAGATTCAGGGCTGAACACCGGGGAGCTGTTTTTT.

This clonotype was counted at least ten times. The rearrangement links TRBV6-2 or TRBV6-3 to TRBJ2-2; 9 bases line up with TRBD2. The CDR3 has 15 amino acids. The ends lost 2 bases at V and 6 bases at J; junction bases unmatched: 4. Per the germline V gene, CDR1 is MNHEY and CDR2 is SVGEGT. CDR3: CASSYGGRVAGELFF. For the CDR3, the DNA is TGTGCCAGCAGTTACGGCGGGAGGGTAGCCGGGGAGCTGTTTTTT.